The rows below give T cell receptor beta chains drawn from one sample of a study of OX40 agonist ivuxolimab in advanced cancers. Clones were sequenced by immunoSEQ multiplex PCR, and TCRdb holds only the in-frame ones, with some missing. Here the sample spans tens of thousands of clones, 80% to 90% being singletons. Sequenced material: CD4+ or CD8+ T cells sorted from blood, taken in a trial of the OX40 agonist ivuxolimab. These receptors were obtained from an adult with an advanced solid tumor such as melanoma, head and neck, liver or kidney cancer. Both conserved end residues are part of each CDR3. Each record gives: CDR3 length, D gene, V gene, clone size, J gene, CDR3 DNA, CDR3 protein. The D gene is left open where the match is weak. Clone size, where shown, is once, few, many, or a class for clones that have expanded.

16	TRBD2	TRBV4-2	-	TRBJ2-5	TGTGCCAGCAGCTTGGATCTAGCGGTCGGCCAAGAGACCCAGTACTTC	CASSLDLAVGQETQYF
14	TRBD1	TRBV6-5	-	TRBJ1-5	TGTGCCAGCAGTGACAGGGGCCAAGGGGGGCCCCAGCATTTT	CASSDRGQGGPQHF
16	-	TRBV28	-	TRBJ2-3	TGTGCCAGCAGTTTAACCATGACGGGATACACAGATACGCAGTATTTT	CASSLTMTGYTDTQYF
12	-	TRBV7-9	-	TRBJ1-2	TGTGCCAGCAGCAACAGGGACTATGGCTACACCTTC	CASSNRDYGYTF
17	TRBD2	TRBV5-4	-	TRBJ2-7	TGTGCCAGCAGCATCCGACTAGCGGGGTACCGGGCACCCGAGCAGTACTTC	CASSIRLAGYRAPEQYF
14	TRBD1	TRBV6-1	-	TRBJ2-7	TGTGCCAGCAGGGGGACAGGAGGCCTCCTGGAGCAGTACTTC	CASRGTGGLLEQYF
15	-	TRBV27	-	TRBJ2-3	TGTGCCAGCAGTTCCCTGCAGGGAGGAGCAGATACGCAGTATTTT	CASSSLQGGADTQYF
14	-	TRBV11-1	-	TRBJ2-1	TGTGCCAGCAGCCCGGAGGTTACTTACAATGAGCAGTTCTTC	CASSPEVTYNEQFF
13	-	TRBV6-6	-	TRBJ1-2	TGTGCCAGCAGTACCGCAGGGTCCTATGGCTACACCTTC	CASSTAGSYGYTF
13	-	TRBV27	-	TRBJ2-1	TGTGCCAGCAGTTTTCGAACTTACAATGAGCAGTTCTTC	CASSFRTYNEQFF
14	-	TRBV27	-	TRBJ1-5	TGTGCCAGCCGGGCAGAGGAAAGCAATCAGCCCCAGCATTTT	CASRAEESNQPQHF
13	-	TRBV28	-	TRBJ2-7	TGTGCCAGCAGTTTCGGAACTGTCGGGGGGCAGTACTTC	CASSFGTVGGQYF
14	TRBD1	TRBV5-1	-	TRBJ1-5	TGCGCCAGCAGCTCAGGGGGCGCCGGTCAGCCCCAGCATTTT	CASSSGGAGQPQHF
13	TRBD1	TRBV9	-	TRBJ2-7	TGTGCCAGCCAGGGGGCAGATCCCTACGAGCAGTACTTC	CASQGADPYEQYF
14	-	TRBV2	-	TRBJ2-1	TGTGCCAGCCGGGCCCTATTAAGCTACAATGAGCAGTTCTTC	CASRALLSYNEQFF
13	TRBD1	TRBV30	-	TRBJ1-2	TGTGCCTGGGACAGGGCCTTAAACTATGGCTACACCTTC	CAWDRALNYGYTF
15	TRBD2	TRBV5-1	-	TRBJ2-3	TGCGCCAGCAGCTGGCAGCGGGGGGGCACAGATACGCAGTATTTT	CASSWQRGGTDTQYF
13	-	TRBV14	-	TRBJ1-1	TGTGCCAGCAGCCAAGTCTCTAACACTGAAGCTTTCTTT	CASSQVSNTEAFF
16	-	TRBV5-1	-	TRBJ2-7	TGCGCCAGCAGCTTGGCCCAAAGCGGTACCCCCTTCGAGCAGTACTTC	CASSLAQSGTPFEQYF
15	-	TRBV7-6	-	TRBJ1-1	TGTGCCAGCAGCTTAGGTTCAGGGGCAAACACTGAAGCTTTCTTT	CASSLGSGANTEAFF
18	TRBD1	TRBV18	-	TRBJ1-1	TGTGCCAGCTCACCACGGGAGGCAGGGGGCCGGACGAACACTGAAGCTTTCTTT	CASSPREAGGRTNTEAFF
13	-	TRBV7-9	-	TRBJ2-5	TGTGCCAGCAGCTTAGGACAACAAGAGACCCAGTACTTC	CASSLGQQETQYF
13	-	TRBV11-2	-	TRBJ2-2	TGTGCCAGCAGCTCCCCCGGGGACGGGGAGCTGTTTTTT	CASSSPGDGELFF
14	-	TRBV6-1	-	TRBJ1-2	TGTGCCAGCAGAGAGGGCTCGGCTAACTATGGCTACACCTTC	CASREGSANYGYTF
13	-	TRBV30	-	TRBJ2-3	TGTGCCTGGACAGGGGCTATCCCAGATACGCAGTATTTT	CAWTGAIPDTQYF
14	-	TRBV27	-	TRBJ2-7	TGTGCCAGCAGTTTACTCGGACAGACCTACGAGCAGTACTTC	CASSLLGQTYEQYF
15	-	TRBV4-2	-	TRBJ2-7	TGTGCCAGCAGCCAAGATCATGGAGCCACCTACGAGCAGTACTTC	CASSQDHGATYEQYF
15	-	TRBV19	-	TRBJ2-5	TGTGCCAGCCGTAGGAAGAGTGGATCCCAAGAGACCCAGTACTTC	CASRRKSGSQETQYF
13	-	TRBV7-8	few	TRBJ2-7	TGTGCCAGCAGCTTAGACCACCGGAATGGGCAGTACTTC	CASSLDHRNGQYF
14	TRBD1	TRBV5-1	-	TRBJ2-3	TGCGCCAGCAGCATGACAGGGGCCACAGATACGCAGTATTTT	CASSMTGATDTQYF
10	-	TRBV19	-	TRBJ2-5	TGTGCCAGTGGGAGGGAGACCCAGTACTTC	CASGRETQYF
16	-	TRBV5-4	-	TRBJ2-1	TGTGCCAGCAGCTTGTCATGGGCTAGCAGATACAATGAGCAGTTCTTC	CASSLSWASRYNEQFF
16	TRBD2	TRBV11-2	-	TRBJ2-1	TGTGCCAGCAGCTCCCCCCTAGCGGGGGGTTACAATGAGCAGTTCTTC	CASSSPLAGGYNEQFF
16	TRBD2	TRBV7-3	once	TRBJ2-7	TGTGCCAGCAGCTTAGCCCGGACTAGCGGAGGCTACGAGCAGTACTTC	CASSLARTSGGYEQYF
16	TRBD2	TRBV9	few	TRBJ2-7	TGTGCCAGCAGCGCCCTCGGACTAGCGGGAACCTACGAGCAGTACTTC	CASSALGLAGTYEQYF
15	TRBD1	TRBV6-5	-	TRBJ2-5	TGTGCCAGCAGCCCAGACAGGGGGAGACAAGAGACCCAGTACTTC	CASSPDRGRQETQYF
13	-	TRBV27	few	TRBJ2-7	TGTGCCAGCAGTTCGCCAAATACCTACGAGCAGTACTTC	CASSSPNTYEQYF